This TCR beta chain was retrieved from a study of T-cell reconstitution after alpha-beta-depleted transplantation in children. The V and J ends lost 6 bases and 1 base respectively, with 7 bases between them. The CDR3 extends over 13 amino acids. Looked up from germline, CDR1 is SGDLS and CDR2 is YYNGEE. Preparation of the TCRbeta library was carried out with unique molecular identifiers. TCRdb re-called the PCR reads with MiXCR, one entry per CDR3 protein. The table has hundreds of thousands of distinct CDR3 sequences, around 7.5% seen once. This clonotype was found many times. The sequence was collected from a male patient between 10 and 17 years old who had a stem cell transplant for acute lymphoblastic leukemia, so the T cells may come from the graft donor. Sequencing used PBMCs, mostly from graft donor cells, obtained 180 days after TCRalphabeta/CD19-depleted stem cell transplant. The V and J genes are TRBV9 and TRBJ2-2; D perhaps matches TRBD2 (6 bases). The CDR3 is CASMTRNTGELFF. Written as DNA, the CDR3 is TGTGCCAGCATGACTAGGAACACCGGGGAGCTGTTTTTT.